The 3 T cell receptor beta chains below were found in one sample sequenced in a study of Ad26.COV2.S vaccination and SARS-CoV-2 variants. Treatment indicated: around 19 received Ad26.COV2.S at low or high dose, single or two shots; 5 received placebo; per-sample allocation not given. The samples were gathered on day 63 after the first injection of vaccine or placebo. The protocol was immunoSEQ multiplex PCR, while the TCRdb copy is restricted to in-frame clones and leaves out a portion. The sample holds hundreds of thousands of clones, 80% to 90% seen once. The source was peripheral blood, collected in a trial of Ad26.COV2.S vaccine versus placebo. These receptor sequences come from a person aged 18 to 65 who received the Ad26.COV2.S COVID-19 vaccine or a placebo.

V is TRBV29-1 and J is TRBJ1-2, with unresolved D. The CDR3 spans 15 residues. With 2 bases removed from V and 5 bases from J, the gap between germline ends came to 18 bases. Germline CDR1 is SQVTM and CDR2 is ANQGSEA. Written as DNA, the CDR3 is TGCAGCGTTGAATGGGAACATGAGCTGGGTTATGGCTACACCTTC. It yields the protein CSVEWEHELGYGYTF.

This chain uses TRBV6-5 with TRBJ1-1; maybe TRBD1 (5 bases). CDR3 size: 14 residues. V was pared by 5 bases and J by 4 bases, with 14 bases between. CDR1 MNHEY and CDR2 SVGAGI come from the germline V gene. CDR3 amino acids: CASSPAGLGTEAFF. The CDR3 nucleotides read TGTGCCAGCAGTCCGGCGGGGCTGGGCACTGAAGCTTTCTTT.

The J gene is TRBJ2-2, the V gene TRBV6-4; 10 bases align to TRBD2. Trimming at V came to 8 bases and at J to 0 bases, leaving 6 bases not matched to a gene. Per germline, CDR1 MRHNA and CDR2 SNTAGT. This CDR3 spans 16 amino acids. CDR3 DNA: TGTGCCAGCGGATTAGCGGGAGGTGCGAACACCGGGGAGCTGTTTTTT. Amino acid sequence: CASGLAGGANTGELFF.